Shown below are 20 T cell receptor beta chains from a single sample sequenced in a study of blood T cell repertoires in COVID-19. The repertoire was sequenced with immunoSEQ multiplex PCR; TCRdb's copy has only in-frame clones and lacks some. Of roughly 250,000 clones detected, about nine tenths appear once; the ten largest clones hold over 3.5%. Sequenced material: peripheral blood. The source of these receptors is a woman aged 40-49 years with acute or convalescent COVID-19.

This clone was seen only a few times. The J gene is TRBJ1-2, the V gene TRBV19; no definite D call. CDR3 size: 16 residues. Trimming cost V 5 bases and J 3 bases, with 19 bases left between them. The V gene's germline CDR1 is LNHDA and CDR2 SQIVND (reference sequence). The CDR3 coding sequence is TGTGCCAGTAGTGACCCTCACCATAACGGGGACTATGGCTACACCTTC. Protein: CASSDPHHNGDYGYTF.

The chain recombines TRBV5-4 with TRBJ1-1; 7 nucleotides match TRBD1. The ends lost 4 bases at V and 1 base at J; junction bases unmatched: 4. Germline CDR1 SGHNT, CDR2 YYREEE (reference sequence). This CDR3 comprises 14 residues. The CDR3 DNA follows: TGTGCCAGCAGCCTAGGACAGGCGAACACTGAAGCTTTCTTT. Its protein is CASSLGQANTEAFF. Using reference TRBV5-4 and TRBJ1-1 for the parts outside the CDR3, the full variable domain is ETGVTQSPTHLIKTRGQQVTLRCSSQSGHNTVSWYQQALGQGPQFIFQYYREEENGRGNFPPRFSGLQFPNYSSELNVNALELDDSALYLCASSLGQANTEAFFGQGTRLTVV.

The chain carries TRBV12-5 and TRBJ1-4; 7 positions match TRBD1. The V segment lost 5 bases and the J segment 0 bases; nucleotides outside the gene matches: 12. Germline CDR1 reads LGHNT; CDR2 reads FRNRAP. This CDR3 spans 18 amino acids. CDR3 in amino acids: CASGTGVQSLATNEKLFF. CDR3 nucleotide sequence: TGTGCTAGTGGTACAGGGGTCCAATCCCTTGCAACTAATGAAAAACTGTTTTTT.

The chain is built from TRBV18 and TRBJ1-2; possible D gene TRBD1, 6 bases. The germline CDR1 and CDR2 sequences are KGHSH and LQKENI. V gave up 6 bases and J gave up 1 base, with 9 bases separating them. CDR3 length: 13 residues. The CDR3 DNA follows: TGTGCCAGCTCGGACAGTTTTAACTATGGCTACACCTTC. Translating it yields CASSDSFNYGYTF.

This clone was counted a single time. CDR3 region: CASRQGEAFF. CDR3 coding DNA: TGTGCCAGCAGACAGGGTGAAGCTTTCTTT. The chain is built from TRBV6-5 and TRBJ1-1; possible D gene TRBD1, 6 bases. Trimming left V 6 bases short and J 7 bases short, with 6 bases between. This CDR3 has 10 amino acids. Germline CDR1 and CDR2: MNHEY and SVGAGI.

The rearrangement links TRBV5-5 to TRBJ2-2, with D maybe TRBD1 (6 bases). With 2 bases removed from V and 4 bases from J, the gap between germline ends came to 12 bases. The CDR3 is 15 amino acids. Germline V gene lookup returns CDR1 SGHKS and CDR2 YYEKEE (reference sequence). The CDR3 spells CASSLRAGVTGELFF. For the CDR3, the DNA is TGTGCCAGCAGCTTAAGGGCAGGGGTCACCGGGGAGCTGTTTTTT.

V and J are TRBV5-4 and TRBJ1-2, with D tentatively TRBD1 (6 bases). Trimming took 0 bases from V and 4 from J, leaving 16 bases between them. This CDR3 has 16 amino acids. CDR1 and CDR2 from the germline V gene are SGHNT and YYREEE (reference sequence). In nucleotides, the CDR3 is TGTGCCAGCAGCTTGGCCCGGGCGGGGGCGGGCTATGGCTACACCTTC. Encoded protein: CASSLARAGAGYGYTF.

The chain has TRBV10-3 and TRBJ2-5; tentative D call: TRBD2 (5 bases). The CDR3 consists of 14 residues. Trimming stripped 1 base from V and 2 bases from J, with 8 bases between. Germline V gene sequence: CDR1 ENHRY, CDR2 SYGVKD. This CDR3 reads CAISEFGVQETQYF. CDR3 bases: TGTGCCATCAGTGAGTTCGGGGTACAAGAGACCCAGTACTTC.

This CDR3 is CATSDHSGASTDTQYF. The CDR3 region has the DNA TGTGCCACCAGTGATCATAGCGGGGCTAGCACAGATACGCAGTATTTT. The genes are TRBV24-1 and TRBJ2-3, with 8 bases lining up with TRBD2. The CDR3 totals 16 residues. The J segment lost 0 bases and the V segment lost 3 bases, leaving 4 bases of the junction unmatched. The germline gives CDR1 KGHDR, CDR2 SFDVKD.

The chain recombines TRBV2 with TRBJ1-1; a weak D match, TRBD1 (5 bases). The V end was cut by 6 bases, the J end by 7 bases, with 15 bases between. Germline lookup yields CDR1 SNHLY and CDR2 FYNNEI. There are 13 residues in the CDR3. As DNA, the CDR3 is TGTGCCAGCAGAAAAAATGGGGCTATTGAAGCTTTCTTT. Protein sequence: CASRKNGAIEAFF. Full variable domain (missing parts from reference TRBV2 and TRBJ1-1): EPEVTQTPSHQVTQMGQEVILRCVPISNHLYFYWYRQILGQKVEFLVSFYNNEISEKSEIFDDQFSVERPDGSNFTLKIRSTKLEDSAMYFCASRKNGAIEAFFGQGTRLTVV.

This rearrangement joins TRBV5-1 to TRBJ2-5, with TRBD2 identical over 8 bases. The CDR3 totals 15 residues. Losses at the gene ends were 2 bases for V and 5 bases for J; bases not matched to a gene: 8. The germline V gene has CDR1 SGHRS and CDR2 YFSETQ. CDR3 nucleotide sequence: TGCGCCAGCAGCTTACTAGCGGCCATCCAGGAGACCCAGTACTTC. This sequence encodes CASSLLAAIQETQYF.

This chain connects TRBV12-5 to TRBJ1-1; D is unresolved. Trimming pared 4 bases from V and 5 bases from J, leaving 11 bases between. Germline values: CDR1 LGHNT, CDR2 FRNRAP. The CDR3 consists of 13 residues. In DNA, the CDR3 is TGTGCTAGTGGTTCTGGTACGGGGACTGAAGCTTTCTTT. Translating gives CASGSGTGTEAFF.

The chain uses TRBV5-6 and TRBJ2-1; 12 nucleotides match TRBD2. V shed 3 bases and J 4 bases; nucleotides not matched to a gene: 11. CDR1 and CDR2 (germline): SGHDT, YYEEEE. The length of the CDR3 is 18 residues. DNA of the CDR3: TGTGCCAGCAGCTGGCGCTTCGCGACTAGCGGGGGATACAATGAGCAGTTCTTC. It codes for CASSWRFATSGGYNEQFF.

The chain is built from TRBV9 and TRBJ2-2; possible D gene TRBD1, 6 bases. Germline CDR1 reads SGDLS; CDR2 reads YYNGEE. This CDR3 is 15 amino acids long. Trimming cost V 7 bases and J 0 bases, with 13 bases left between them. CDR3 nucleotides: TGTGCCAGCCGCACCGGGACAACGAACACCGGGGAGCTGTTTTTT. Amino acids: CASRTGTTNTGELFF. Full variable domain (missing parts from reference TRBV9 and TRBJ2-2): DSGVTQTPKHLITATGQRVTLRCSPRSGDLSVYWYQQSLDQGLQFLIQYYNGEERAKGNILERFSAQQFPDLHSELNLSSLELGDSALYFCASRTGTTNTGELFFGEGSRLTVL.

V gene TRBV4-2 combines with J gene TRBJ2-2, with 11 bases matching TRBD2. CDR3 size: 16 residues. V gave up 10 bases and J gave up 5 bases; unmatched junction bases: 12. The germline V gene has CDR1 LGHNA and CDR2 YNFKEQ. The chain's CDR3 is CATQLTSGVKTGELFF. The CDR3 DNA sequence: TGTGCCACCCAATTGACTAGCGGGGTGAAGACCGGGGAGCTGTTTTTT.

The CDR3 is CASSFWDRGPDGYTF. The DNA for the CDR3 is TGTGCCAGCAGCTTTTGGGACAGGGGGCCTGATGGCTACACCTTC. This chain connects TRBV5-4 to TRBJ1-2, with 12 positions matching TRBD1. Germline-derived CDR1 and CDR2 are SGHNT and YYREEE (reference sequence). This CDR3 is 15 amino acids long. V was clipped by 2 bases and J by 6 bases; unmatched bases: 5. Full variable domain (missing parts from reference TRBV5-4 and TRBJ1-2): ETGVTQSPTHLIKTRGQQVTLRCSSQSGHNTVSWYQQALGQGPQFIFQYYREEENGRGNFPPRFSGLQFPNYSSELNVNALELDDSALYLCASSFWDRGPDGYTFGSGTRLTVV.

The J gene is TRBJ1-2, the V gene TRBV3-1 (or the pseudogene TRBV3-2); 8 positions agree with TRBD1. With V trimmed by 7 bases and J by 6 bases, 10 bases remained unmatched. CDR1 and CDR2 from the germline V gene are LGHDT and YNNKEL (reference sequence). This CDR3 region has 14 residues. This chain's CDR3 is CASNLQGGGDGYTF. The CDR3 DNA follows: TGTGCCAGCAACCTACAGGGGGGGGGAGATGGCTACACCTTC.

This chain links TRBV5-6 with TRBJ2-1, with 9 bases lining up with TRBD2. This CDR3 spans 17 amino acids. The V gene end was trimmed by 3 bases and the J gene end by 3 bases; junction bases not matched to a gene: 10. Germline-derived CDR1 and CDR2 are SGHDT and YYEEEE. The CDR3 sequence: CASSSKAGLAFYNEQFF. For the CDR3, the DNA is TGTGCCAGCAGCTCTAAGGCCGGACTAGCGTTCTACAATGAGCAGTTCTTC.

The chain combines TRBV5-1 with TRBJ1-1, with D possibly being TRBD1 (6 bases). The CDR3 length is 15 residues. The germline CDR1 and CDR2 sequences are SGHRS and YFSETQ. The germline V and J ends were trimmed by 4 bases and 1 base, with 14 bases remaining between them. For the CDR3, the DNA is TGCGCCAGCAGCGCAAGCGGGACACAGAACACTGAAGCTTTCTTT. Encoded protein: CASSASGTQNTEAFF.

The rearrangement uses TRBV7-9 and TRBJ1-1; no firm D call. Germline CDR1 and CDR2: SEHNR and FQNEAQ (reference sequence). Between the trimmed V and J ends, which lost 5 bases and 3 bases, there was a span of 10 bases. The CDR3 is 13 amino acids. The CDR3 loop is CASSPTLDTEAFF. DNA for the CDR3: TGTGCCAGCAGCCCGACATTGGACACTGAAGCTTTCTTT.